This TCR beta chain came from a study of T-cell memory formation after mild COVID-19. At the level of the study: Each donor largely had its own TCR clusters. Findings of the study overall: Mainly CM and EM harbored the contracting CD4+ clones; mainly EMRA harbored the CD8+ ones.

For this clonotype: Its cognate antigen is unknown.

TCRdb reprocessed the 5' RACE reads with MiXCR, giving one entry per CDR3 protein. The table lists roughly 150,000 distinct CDR3 sequences, approximately 13% of them singletons. Germline V CDR1 and CDR2: MNHEY, SVGEGT. J lost 0 bases, V lost 7 bases, and 5 bases had no gene match. CDR3 length equals 15 residues. The sample consisted of PBMCs or a T cell subset sorted from them (not recorded which). V is TRBV6-2 or TRBV6-3 and J is TRBJ2-2; 7 bases align to TRBD2. The TCR was taken from a man between 18 and 29 years old who had mild COVID-19 (a few samples of this study predate the infection). Cell type and time point are not known. CDR3 sequence reads: CASTSLAANTGELFF. CDR3 DNA sequence: TGTGCCAGCACCTCGCTAGCGGCGAACACCGGGGAGCTGTTTTTT.